This T cell receptor beta chain was sequenced for a study of blood T cell repertoires in COVID-19. Study as a whole: Acute and convalescent COVID-19 specimens originated in the United States, Italy and Spain.

The CDR3 totals 14 residues. Germline V gene lookup returns CDR1 GTSNPN and CDR2 SVGIG (reference sequence). Trimming cost V 2 bases and J 6 bases, with 16 bases left between them. Study processing details: Estimates of nucleated cell counts were drawn from the amplification of reference gene primers. TCRdb's copy holds only in-frame clones and misses some; the assay was immunoSEQ multiplex PCR. V and J calls and clone size are those listed in that table; D and trimming were worked out from the DNA. The repertoire holds some 68,000 clones, with roughly 80% as singletons. The chain uses TRBV30 and TRBJ1-1, with a possible D match to TRBD1 (6 bases). The sequence was collected from an older man with acute or convalescent COVID-19. The sample consisted of peripheral blood. In DNA form, the CDR3 reads TGTGCCTGGAGTTCTACAGGGTTAAGCTCTGAAGCTTTCTTT. Translation gives CAWSSTGLSSEAFF.